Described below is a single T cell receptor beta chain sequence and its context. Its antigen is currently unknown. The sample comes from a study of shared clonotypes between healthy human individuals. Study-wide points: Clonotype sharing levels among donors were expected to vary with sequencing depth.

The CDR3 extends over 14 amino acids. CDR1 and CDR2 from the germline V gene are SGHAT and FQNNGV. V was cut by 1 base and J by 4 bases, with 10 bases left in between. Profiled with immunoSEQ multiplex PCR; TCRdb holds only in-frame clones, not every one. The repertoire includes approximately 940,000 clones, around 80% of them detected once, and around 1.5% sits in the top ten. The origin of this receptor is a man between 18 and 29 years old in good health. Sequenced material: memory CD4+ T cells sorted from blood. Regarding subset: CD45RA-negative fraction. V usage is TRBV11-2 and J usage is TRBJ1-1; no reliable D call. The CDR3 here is CASSLGARSTEAFF. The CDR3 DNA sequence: TGTGCCAGCAGCTTAGGGGCGAGAAGCACTGAAGCTTTCTTT.